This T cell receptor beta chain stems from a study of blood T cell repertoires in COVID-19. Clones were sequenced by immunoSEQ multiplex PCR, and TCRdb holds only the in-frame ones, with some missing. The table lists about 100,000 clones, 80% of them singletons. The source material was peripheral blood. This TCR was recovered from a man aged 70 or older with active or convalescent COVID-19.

CDR3 loop: CASSLSGGAGGYTF. The CDR3 DNA reads as TGCGCCAGCAGCTTGTCAGGAGGGGCGGGTGGCTACACCTTC. This chain uses TRBV5-1 with TRBJ1-2; a possible D gene is TRBD1 (5 bases). The CDR3 is 14 residues long. The germline gives CDR1 SGHRS, CDR2 YFSETQ. V lost 1 base and J lost 7, with 14 bases in between.